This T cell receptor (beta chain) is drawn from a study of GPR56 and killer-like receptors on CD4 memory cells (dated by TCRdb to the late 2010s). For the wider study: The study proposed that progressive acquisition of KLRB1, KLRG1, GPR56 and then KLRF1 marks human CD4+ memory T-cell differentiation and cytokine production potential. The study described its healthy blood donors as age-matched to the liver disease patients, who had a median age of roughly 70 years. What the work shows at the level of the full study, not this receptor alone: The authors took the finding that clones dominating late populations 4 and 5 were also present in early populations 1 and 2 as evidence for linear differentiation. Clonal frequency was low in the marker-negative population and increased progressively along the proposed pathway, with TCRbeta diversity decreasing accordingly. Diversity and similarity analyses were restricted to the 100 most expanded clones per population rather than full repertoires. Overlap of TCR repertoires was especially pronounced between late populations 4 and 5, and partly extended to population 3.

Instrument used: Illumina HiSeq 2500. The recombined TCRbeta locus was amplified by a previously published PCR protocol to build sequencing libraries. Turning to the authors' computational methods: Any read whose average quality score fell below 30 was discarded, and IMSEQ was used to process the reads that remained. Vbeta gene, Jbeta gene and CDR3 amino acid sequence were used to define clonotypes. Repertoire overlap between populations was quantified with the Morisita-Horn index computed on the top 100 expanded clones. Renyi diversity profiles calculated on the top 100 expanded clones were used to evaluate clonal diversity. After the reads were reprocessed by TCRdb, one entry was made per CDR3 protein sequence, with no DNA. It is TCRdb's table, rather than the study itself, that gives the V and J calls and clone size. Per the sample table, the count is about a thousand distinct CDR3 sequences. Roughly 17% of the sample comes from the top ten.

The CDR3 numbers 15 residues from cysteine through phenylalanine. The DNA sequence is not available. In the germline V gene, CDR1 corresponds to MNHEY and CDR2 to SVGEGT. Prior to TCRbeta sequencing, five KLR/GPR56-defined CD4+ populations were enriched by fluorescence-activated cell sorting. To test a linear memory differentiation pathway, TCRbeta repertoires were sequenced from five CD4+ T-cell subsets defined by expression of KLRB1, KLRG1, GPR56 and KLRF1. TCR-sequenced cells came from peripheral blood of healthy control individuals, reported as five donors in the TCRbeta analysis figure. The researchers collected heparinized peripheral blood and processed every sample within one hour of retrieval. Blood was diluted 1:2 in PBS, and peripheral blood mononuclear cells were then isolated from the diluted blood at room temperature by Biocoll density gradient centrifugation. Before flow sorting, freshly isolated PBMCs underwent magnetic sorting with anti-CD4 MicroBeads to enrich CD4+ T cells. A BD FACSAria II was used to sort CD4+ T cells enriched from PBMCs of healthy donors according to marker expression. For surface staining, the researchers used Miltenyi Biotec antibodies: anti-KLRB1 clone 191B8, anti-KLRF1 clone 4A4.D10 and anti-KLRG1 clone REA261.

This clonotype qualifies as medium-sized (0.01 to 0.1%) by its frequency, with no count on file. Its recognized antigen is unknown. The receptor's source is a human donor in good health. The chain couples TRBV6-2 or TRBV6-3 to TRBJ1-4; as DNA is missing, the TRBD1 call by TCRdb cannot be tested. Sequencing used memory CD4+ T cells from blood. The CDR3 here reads CASSSQTGGMKKLFF.